This T cell receptor beta chain was found in a study of human T cells and chemical hapten exposure. This CDR3 comprises 15 residues. The germline V gene encodes CDR1 SQVTM and CDR2 ANQGSEA. Trimming pared 1 base from V and 4 bases from J, leaving 16 bases between. Per the original data handling: Sampled TCR counts reached a median of 95,638 per sample, with values ranging from roughly 20,000 to 700,000. Via MiXCR, TCRdb re-called the 5' RACE reads, giving one row per CDR3 protein. For this entry, the V and J calls and clone size follow TCRdb and not the study's own pipeline. The data contain 80,000 or so distinct CDR3 sequences, 15% to 20% of them singletons. The starting material, unfractionated whole blood, was used for total RNA extraction.

The receptor was isolated from a female donor in good health. This chain joins TRBV29-1 and TRBJ1-2; maybe TRBD1 (5 bases). The CDR3 loop is CSVEGPGLTSYGYTF. CDR3 coding DNA: TGCAGCGTTGAAGGTCCAGGGTTGACATCCTATGGCTACACCTTC.